The sequence of this TCR beta chain was determined in a study of blood T cell repertoires in COVID-19. This clone was observed a single time. Germline V lookup: CDR1 LNHNV, CDR2 YYDKDF (reference sequence). This CDR3 contains 13 residues. V lost 6 bases, J lost 0 bases, and 6 bases lay in between. Libraries were prepared by immunoSEQ multiplex PCR; TCRdb keeps only in-frame clonotypes and omits some of them. The repertoire consists of a few hundred thousand clones, with more than 90% occurring once and the leading ten covering 2.6%. The J gene is TRBJ2-1, the V gene TRBV15; no clear D. This sequence was found in a person in their late teens or twenties with COVID-19, enrolled during active disease. Input material: peripheral blood. CDR3 sequence reads: CATRAASYNEQFF. The CDR3, as DNA: TGTGCCACCAGAGCCGCCTCCTACAATGAGCAGTTCTTC.